Detailed here is one TCR beta chain. This sample stems from a study of T cell changes during pregnancy in multiple sclerosis. The CDR3 has 13 amino acids. The V end was cut by 7 bases, the J end by 2 bases, with 11 bases between. Looked up from germline, CDR1 is MNHNY and CDR2 is SVGAGI (reference sequence). Libraries were prepared by immunoSEQ multiplex PCR; TCRdb keeps only in-frame clonotypes and omits some of them. The sample shows about 42,000 clones, 80% to 90% of them seen only once. This TCR was recovered from a female donor with multiple sclerosis, enrolled in a pregnancy study. The specimen comprised CD4+ T cells from peripheral blood mononuclear cells, sampled before pregnancy. The chain carries TRBV6-6 and TRBJ1-1, with D maybe TRBD1 (6 bases). CDR3 region: CASTRGANTEAFF. In nucleotides, the CDR3 is TGTGCCAGCACGCGGGGGGCTAACACTGAAGCTTTCTTT.